This TCR beta chain was identified during a study of T cells in Graves' hyperthyroidism and ophthalmopathy. Overall study results and limits: Ophthalmopathy and stable hyperthyroidism were told apart by a 13 V-J model. The majority of expanded thyroid clonotypes above 0.001 also appeared in blood.

The source material, RNA transcripts, was used to amplify TCR beta CDR3 regions. The primer set for the first-round RT-PCR of the TCR CDR3 was HTBI. TCRdb re-called the multiplex PCR reads with MiXCR, one entry per CDR3 protein. The sample comprises around 600,000 distinct CDR3 sequences, about 45% of which are singletons, and 6.5% to 9% rests with the top ten. Not enrolled were patients with uncontrolled infection, other autoimmune disease, pregnancy or lactation. Used for diagnoses were clinical symptoms, serum thyroxine and TRAb, thyroid ultrasound and orbital computed tomography. V lost 0 bases and J lost 4, with 27 bases in between. CDR3 length: 20 amino acids. In this sample, this clonotype turned up a few times. Its antigen is currently unknown.

The chain couples TRBV12-3 or TRBV12-4 to TRBJ1-2, with D tentatively TRBD1 (5 bases). What was sequenced was peripheral blood or thyroid tissue (not recorded which). This receptor was identified in an adult man with Graves' disease, either hyperthyroidism or ophthalmopathy (not recorded which). The CDR3 DNA is TGTGCCAGCAGTTTAGCGCGGGCAGGGCCCATCACAGGCGAAGTCTATGGCTACACCTTC. It translates to CASSLARAGPITGEVYGYTF.